Described below is a single T cell receptor (beta chain) sequence and its context. The junction and the germline gene differ at one end; a read error may be behind it. In the authors' methods: Between-group CDR3 differences, defined by clinicopathological status, yielded a distant-metastasis classifier for papillary thyroid cancer. TCRdb redid the clone calls on the PCR reads using MiXCR. The V and J calls here are based on TCRdb, not the publication. The table includes roughly 20,000 clones, 29% detected once. The CDR3 sequence is 14 residues long. This specimen belongs to a study of metastatic and nonmetastatic thyroid tumors. Every patient underwent thyroid surgery untreated.

This receptor was obtained from a female donor with papillary thyroid cancer or a benign thyroid nodule (not recorded which). Some clones in this sample may be carry-over from other donors' samples. The genes are TRBV12-3 or TRBV12-4 and TRBJ1-2, with D possibly being TRBD1 (6 bases). Sequencing used tumor tissue. CDR3 sequence reads: CASQAQGRASGCTF. DNA for the CDR3: TGTGCCAGCCAAGCGCAGGGGCGAGCCTCTGGCTGCACCTTC.